This T cell receptor beta chain is from a study of blood T cell repertoires in COVID-19. Original analysis: The assay estimated nucleated cells by amplifying reference gene primers. Assay: immunoSEQ multiplex PCR; the TCRdb copy retains only in-frame clones and omits some. That table furnishes V, J and clone size, whereas the DNA furnished D and trimming. This table has a few hundred thousand clones, about 90% appearing once. In germline, CDR1 is SGHDT, CDR2 YYEEEE. The CDR3 spans 15 residues. Trimming cost V 4 bases and J 1 base, with 14 bases left between them. The origin of this receptor is a man older than 75 with acute or convalescent COVID-19. Sequenced material: peripheral blood. The rearrangement joins TRBV5-6 to TRBJ1-1; D is uncertain. The CDR3 nucleotides are TGTGCCAGCAGCCGGAGGTCCCAGGCGAACACTGAAGCTTTCTTT. Amino acid sequence: CASSRRSQANTEAFF.